These 28 T cell receptor beta chains were sequenced from one sample in a study of T-cell memory formation after mild COVID-19. TCRdb recomputed calls from the 5' RACE reads with MiXCR, one row per CDR3 protein. This table has 250,000 to 300,000 distinct CDR3 sequences, 15% to 20% appearing once. The sequenced sample was PBMCs or a T cell subset sorted from them (not recorded which). These receptors were collected from a man between 18 and 35 years old who had mild COVID-19 (a few samples of this study predate the infection). Cell type and time point are not known.

This chain uses TRBV29-1 with TRBJ1-1, with D perhaps TRBD1 (6 bases). The CDR3 runs 14 residues. V was trimmed by 6 bases and J by 4 bases, leaving 18 bases between them. The germline CDR1 and CDR2 sequences are SQVTM and ANQGSEA. The CDR3 reads CSVETTGMGTEAFF. For the CDR3, the DNA is TGCAGCGTGGAAACCACAGGGATGGGCACTGAAGCTTTCTTT.

This clonotype was seen a few times. The rearrangement uses TRBV5-1 and TRBJ1-4, with 9 bases matching TRBD1. V lost 4 bases, J lost 8 bases, and 9 bases stayed unmatched. The V gene's germline CDR1 is SGHRS and CDR2 YFSETQ. The CDR3 totals 15 residues. CDR3 sequence (DNA): TGCGCCAGCAGCGATACACAGGGGGCAGGAGAAAAACTGTTTTTT. As protein: CASSDTQGAGEKLFF.

The chain uses TRBV11-2 and TRBJ2-1; D gene unclear. Trimming cost V 5 bases and J 6 bases, with 8 bases left between them. CDR1 and CDR2 (germline): SGHAT, FQNNGV. The CDR3 totals 12 residues. Here the CDR3 reads CASSPRINEQFF. CDR3 bases: TGTGCCAGCAGCCCGCGTATCAATGAGCAGTTCTTC. Based on the CDR3 plus reference TRBV11-2 and TRBJ2-1, the full variable domain is EAGVAQSPRYKIIEKRQSVAFWCNPISGHATLYWYQQILGQGPKLLIQFQNNGVVDDSQLPKDRFSAERLKGVDSTLKIQPAKLEDSAVYLCASSPRINEQFFGPGTRLTVL.

This clonotype has only a few counts. The J gene is TRBJ1-2, the V gene TRBV16; D may be TRBD1 (6 bases). Per germline, CDR1 KGHSY and CDR2 FQNENV. CDR3 length: 17 residues. V was shortened by 5 bases and J by 0 bases, with 19 bases between the two germline ends. The CDR3 coding sequence is TGTGCCAGCAGCAGGACAGCCGGCCCTAAATCTAACTATGGCTACACCTTC. It encodes CASSRTAGPKSNYGYTF.

V gene TRBV20-1 combines with J gene TRBJ2-5; perhaps TRBD1 as D (6 bases). Deletions cut 4 bases from V and 5 bases from J, with 17 bases between. Germline lookup yields CDR1 DFQATT and CDR2 SNEGSKA (reference sequence). The CDR3 is 14 amino acids. CDR3 residues: CSAILTRGFETQYF. As DNA, the CDR3 is TGCAGTGCTATTCTAACCAGGGGCTTCGAGACCCAGTACTTC.

This clonotype has a handful of counts. V usage is TRBV7-9 and J usage is TRBJ2-6; D is undetermined. The germline V gene encodes CDR1 SEHNR and CDR2 FQNEAQ (reference sequence). Trimming stripped 3 bases from V and 0 bases from J, with 9 bases between. The length of the CDR3 is 16 residues. The CDR3 region has the DNA TGTGCCAGCAGCTTTGACGGCATCTCTGGGGCCAACGTCCTGACTTTC. Encoded protein: CASSFDGISGANVLTF. The variable domain in full, with the rest retrieved from reference TRBV7-9 and TRBJ2-6, is DTGVSQNPRHKITKRGQNVTFRCDPISEHNRLYWYRQTLGQGPEFLTYFQNEAQLEKSRLLSDRFSAERPKGSFSTLEIQRTEQGDSAMYLCASSFDGISGANVLTFGAGSRLTVL.

This clonotype was observed a few times. The V and J genes are TRBV14 and TRBJ1-4; 7 nucleotides align to TRBD1. Germline CDR1 is SGHDN and CDR2 is FVKESK. The CDR3 is made up of 15 amino acids. V was clipped by 5 bases and J by 9 bases; unmatched bases: 12. The CDR3 spells CASSLRRGTEKKLFF. The CDR3, as DNA: TGTGCCAGCAGCTTGCGCAGGGGGACAGAAAAAAAACTGTTTTTT.

The rearrangement joins TRBV20-1 to TRBJ2-1, with a tentative D call TRBD2 (6 bases). V was pared by 2 bases and J by 10 bases, with 24 bases between. The CDR3 length is 16 residues. Germline loops: CDR1 DFQATT, CDR2 SNEGSKA (reference sequence). In nucleotides, the CDR3 is TGCAGTGCTAGACCCTCGACGGGACTGAACGTTGGGGAGCAGTTCTTC. Its translation: CSARPSTGLNVGEQFF.

This clonotype was seen more than once but under ten times. The rearrangement joins TRBV7-2 to TRBJ1-1; possibly TRBD1 for D (6 bases). Per the germline V gene, CDR1 is SGHTA and CDR2 is FQGNSA. The germline V and J ends were trimmed by 5 bases and 5 bases, with 15 bases remaining between them. CDR3 length equals 14 residues. The CDR3 protein is CASSLRQEGTEAFF. In DNA form, the CDR3 reads TGTGCCAGCAGCCTAAGACAGGAGGGTACTGAAGCTTTCTTT.

This clonotype was recorded a few times. This chain connects TRBV7-9 to TRBJ1-2; tentatively, D is TRBD1 (6 bases). Germline V lookup: CDR1 SEHNR, CDR2 FQNEAQ (reference sequence). This CDR3 has 14 amino acids. The V gene lost 5 bases and the J gene lost 5 bases, with 15 bases spanning the gap. DNA for the CDR3: TGTGCCAGCAGCATCGGACAGAGGCCTTATGGCTACACCTTC. It yields the protein CASSIGQRPYGYTF. Variable domain in full (rest from reference TRBV7-9 and TRBJ1-2): DTGVSQNPRHKITKRGQNVTFRCDPISEHNRLYWYRQTLGQGPEFLTYFQNEAQLEKSRLLSDRFSAERPKGSFSTLEIQRTEQGDSAMYLCASSIGQRPYGYTFGSGTRLTVV.

Many counts were recorded for this clonotype. This chain joins TRBV7-2 and TRBJ1-5; 7 bases are shared with TRBD1. The CDR3 is 18 residues long. Trimming cost V 1 base and J 0 bases; bases outside gene matches: 9. Germline V gives CDR1 SGHTA, CDR2 FQGNSA. CDR3 bases: TGTGCCAGCAGCTTAGAGGGGGGGACAGTTTATAGCAATCAGCCCCAGCATTTT. Protein sequence: CASSLEGGTVYSNQPQHF. Complete variable domain (other parts from reference TRBV7-2 and TRBJ1-5): GAGVSQSPSNKVTEKGKDVELRCDPISGHTALYWYRQSLGQGLEFLIYFQGNSAPDKSGLPSDRFSAERTGGSVSTLTIQRTQQEDSAVYLCASSLEGGTVYSNQPQHFGDGTRLSIL.

The chain links TRBV19 to TRBJ1-1; D unclear. V gave up 6 bases and J gave up 5 bases, with 16 bases separating them. CDR3 size: 14 residues. Germline CDR1 LNHDA, CDR2 SQIVND (reference sequence). The CDR3 is CASSPLEGRTEAFF. CDR3 nucleotide sequence: TGTGCCAGTAGCCCACTCGAGGGAAGGACTGAAGCTTTCTTT.

J is TRBJ2-7 and V is TRBV5-1, with TRBD2 as a possible D gene (5 bases). Trimming took 4 bases from V and 3 from J, leaving 14 bases between them. Germline V lookup: CDR1 SGHRS, CDR2 YFSETQ. This CDR3 is 14 amino acids long. The CDR3 DNA reads TGCGCCAGCAGCCCCCCCGGACGGGACTACGAGCAGTACGTC. Translating it yields CASSPPGRDYEQYV.

This clonotype was seen repeatedly, ten times or more. The chain is built from TRBV20-1 and TRBJ2-5; the match to TRBD1 covers 7 bases. The germline gives CDR1 DFQATT, CDR2 SNEGSKA (reference sequence). V shed 6 bases and J 5 bases; nucleotides not matched to a gene: 9. The CDR3 contains 13 residues. The CDR3 region has the DNA TGCAGTGCAATAAACAGGGGCGGCGAGACCCAGTACTTC. Its protein product is CSAINRGGETQYF.

This clonotype has a count of ten or more. This chain uses TRBV20-1 with TRBJ1-4, with D possibly TRBD1 on 5 matching bases. The CDR3 is 13 residues long. Trimming pared 3 bases from V and 4 bases from J, leaving 9 bases between. Germline V gene lookup returns CDR1 DFQATT and CDR2 SNEGSKA (reference sequence). DNA for the CDR3: TGCAGTGCTAGTCCGGGACTTAATGAAAAACTGTTTTTT. It codes for CSASPGLNEKLFF.

This clonotype was found a few times. J is TRBJ2-2 and V is TRBV7-7; 13 nucleotides match TRBD2. The J segment lost 5 bases and the V segment lost 4 bases, leaving 7 bases of the junction unmatched. Germline V gene data show CDR1 as SSHAT and CDR2 as FNYEAQ (reference sequence). The CDR3 is 17 amino acids. The DNA for the CDR3 is TGTGCCAGCAGCTCCCCTGAGACTAGCGGGGGGACCGGGGAGCTGTTTTTT. Translated: CASSSPETSGGTGELFF.

The chain recombines TRBV4-3 with TRBJ1-2, with TRBD1 identical over 8 bases. There are 15 residues in the CDR3. V trimming: 3 bases; J trimming: 7 bases; junction bases outside the gene matches: 10. CDR1 LGHNA and CDR2 YSLEER come from the germline V gene. The CDR3 reads CASSHLDRAVSGYTF. In DNA, the CDR3 is TGCGCCAGCAGCCATTTGGACAGGGCAGTTTCTGGCTACACCTTC.

This clonotype was observed a few times. CDR3 protein: CASTRQGRYNEQFF. In DNA, the CDR3 is TGTGCCAGCACAAGACAGGGGAGGTACAATGAGCAGTTCTTC. The gene calls are TRBV7-9 and TRBJ2-1; 8 positions match TRBD1. Germline V gene lookup returns CDR1 SEHNR and CDR2 FQNEAQ (reference sequence). This CDR3 has 14 residues. V trimming: 7 bases; J trimming: 4 bases; junction bases outside the gene matches: 6.

At least ten counts were recorded for this clonotype. CDR3 sequence reads: CASSAGGFSYNEQFF. In DNA, the CDR3 is TGCGCCAGCAGCGCCGGGGGTTTCTCCTACAATGAGCAGTTCTTC. The chain employs TRBV5-1 and TRBJ2-1; TRBD2 is a possible D gene (6 bases). The CDR3 has 15 residues. V was pared by 4 bases and J by 0 bases, with 11 bases between. Germline CDR1 reads SGHRS; CDR2 reads YFSETQ.

This chain joins TRBV5-1 and TRBJ2-1, with 10 bases aligning to TRBD2. Germline loops: CDR1 SGHRS, CDR2 YFSETQ. The CDR3 is 18 residues long. Losses at the gene ends were 4 bases for V and 12 bases for J; bases not matched to a gene: 22. The DNA for the CDR3 is TGCGCCAGCAGCCCTGCCCCTAGCGGGGGCCCCCTGACCCCTGGGCAGTTCTTC. Amino acids: CASSPAPSGGPLTPGQFF.

A few counts support this clonotype. CDR3 nucleotide sequence: TGTGCCAGCAGCCAAGTCGGGGTCCCGAACACCGGGGAGCTGTTTTTT. Translated: CASSQVGVPNTGELFF. V usage is TRBV4-2 and J usage is TRBJ2-2; a weak D match, TRBD2 (5 bases). The CDR3 runs to 16 residues. The germline CDR1 and CDR2 sequences are LGHNA and YNFKEQ. V was shortened by 1 base and J by 0 bases, with 9 bases between the two germline ends.

Many counts were recorded for this clonotype. The DNA for the CDR3 is TGTGCCAGCAGTTTATCGGACGACACAGATACGCAGTATTTT. Its translation is CASSLSDDTDTQYF. This chain uses TRBV27 with TRBJ2-3; D unresolved. Trimming shortened V by 0 bases and J by 2 bases, and 6 bases separated the two germline ends. The CDR3 loop spans 14 amino acids. Germline CDR1 and CDR2: MNHEY and SMNVEV (reference sequence).

The chain joins TRBV4-1 to TRBJ2-3; D tentatively fits TRBD1 or TRBD2 (5 bases each). The CDR3 totals 17 residues. V was cut by 0 bases and J by 4 bases, with 17 bases left in between. The germline V gene has CDR1 MGHRA and CDR2 YSYEKL. CDR3 DNA: TGCGCCAGCAGCCAAGATAGGGGAGCGGTGGGGGCAGATACGCAGTATTTT. Its translation is CASSQDRGAVGADTQYF.

V gene TRBV6-5 combines with J gene TRBJ2-3, with TRBD1 matching 8 bases. V trimming: 0 bases; J trimming: 1 base; junction bases outside the gene matches: 3. Germline assignment: CDR1 MNHEY and CDR2 SVGAGI. This CDR3 contains 16 residues. The CDR3 DNA is TGTGCCAGCAGTTACTCACAGGGGGGCCGCACAGATACGCAGTATTTT. Protein product: CASSYSQGGRTDTQYF.

This clonotype was observed a handful of times. This rearrangement joins TRBV28 to TRBJ2-5, with D perhaps matching TRBD1 (7 bases). V dropped 8 bases and J dropped 4 bases, with 8 bases sitting between them. The CDR3 runs to 11 residues. Germline V lookup: CDR1 MDHEN, CDR2 SYDVKM. Here the CDR3 reads CASQGGETQYF. As DNA, the CDR3 is TGTGCCAGCCAGGGGGGAGAGACCCAGTACTTC.

This clonotype occurred a few times. The chain's CDR3 is CASSVEAARETQYF. In DNA form, the CDR3 reads TGTGCCAGCAGCGTAGAGGCCGCACGAGAGACCCAGTACTTC. The chain recombines TRBV9 with TRBJ2-5; D not certain. The CDR3 totals 14 residues. The germline CDR1 and CDR2 sequences are SGDLS and YYNGEE. Deletions cut 0 bases from V and 4 bases from J, with 10 bases between.

The genes are TRBV7-9 and TRBJ2-2; 9 nucleotides line up with TRBD2. V gave up 6 bases and J gave up 1 base; unmatched junction bases: 3. CDR1 is SEHNR, CDR2 FQNEAQ, per germline (reference sequence). The CDR3 has 15 amino acids. Here the CDR3 reads CASRPAGGNTGELFF. The CDR3 nucleotides read TGTGCCAGCAGACCAGCGGGGGGGAACACCGGGGAGCTGTTTTTT.

The gene calls are TRBV5-6 and TRBJ2-3, with 8 bases identical to TRBD1. Per germline, CDR1 SGHDT and CDR2 YYEEEE. CDR3 length: 16 amino acids. The trim removed 2 bases at V and 5 bases at J, leaving 10 bases unmatched. The CDR3 is CASSFRTGTFGDTQYF. As DNA, the CDR3 is TGTGCCAGCAGCTTCCGGACAGGGACTTTCGGAGATACGCAGTATTTT.